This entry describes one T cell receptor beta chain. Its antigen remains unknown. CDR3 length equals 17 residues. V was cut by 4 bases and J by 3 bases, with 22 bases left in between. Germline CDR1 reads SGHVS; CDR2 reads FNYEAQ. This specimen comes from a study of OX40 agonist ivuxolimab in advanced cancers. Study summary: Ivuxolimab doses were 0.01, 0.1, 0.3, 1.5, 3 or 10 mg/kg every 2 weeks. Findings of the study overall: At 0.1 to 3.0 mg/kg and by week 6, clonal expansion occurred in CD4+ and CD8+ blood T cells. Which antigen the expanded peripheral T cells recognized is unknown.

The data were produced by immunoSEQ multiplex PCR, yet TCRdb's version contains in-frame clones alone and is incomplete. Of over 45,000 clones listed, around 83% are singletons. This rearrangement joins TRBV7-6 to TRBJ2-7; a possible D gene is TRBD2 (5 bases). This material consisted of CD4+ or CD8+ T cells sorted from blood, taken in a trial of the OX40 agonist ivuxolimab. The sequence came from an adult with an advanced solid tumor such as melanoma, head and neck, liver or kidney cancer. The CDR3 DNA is TGTGCCAGCAGCTGGTCGTCCTCAGGAGGCCGTAACTACGAGCAGTACTTC. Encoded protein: CASSWSSSGGRNYEQYF. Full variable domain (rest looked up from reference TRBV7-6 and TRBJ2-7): GAGVSQSPRYKVTKRGQDVALRCDPISGHVSLYWYRQALGQGPEFLTYFNYEAQQDKSGLPNDRFSAERPEGSISTLTIQRTEQRDSAMYRCASSWSSSGGRNYEQYFGPGTRLTVT.